Sequencing of this T cell receptor beta chain was carried out in a study of graft-versus-host responses after intestinal transplantation. Germline-derived CDR1 and CDR2 are SGHVS and FQNEAQ. Trimming left V 5 bases short and J 5 bases short, with 12 bases between. There are 13 residues in the CDR3. Assay: immunoSEQ multiplex PCR; the TCRdb copy retains only in-frame clones and omits some. The repertoire holds tens of thousands of clones, with roughly 95% as singletons. To note about this clone: What it binds is unknown.

This clonotype originated in a human donor who was the organ donor for an intestinal transplant. The input for sequencing was unstimulated CD8+ T cells sorted from spleen or lymph node cells, taken before transplant. The chain has TRBV7-8 and TRBJ1-2; D gene uncertain. CDR3 nucleotide sequence: TGTGCCAGCAGCCCAACAGAGGAGTATGGCTACACCTTC. Its protein is CASSPTEEYGYTF.